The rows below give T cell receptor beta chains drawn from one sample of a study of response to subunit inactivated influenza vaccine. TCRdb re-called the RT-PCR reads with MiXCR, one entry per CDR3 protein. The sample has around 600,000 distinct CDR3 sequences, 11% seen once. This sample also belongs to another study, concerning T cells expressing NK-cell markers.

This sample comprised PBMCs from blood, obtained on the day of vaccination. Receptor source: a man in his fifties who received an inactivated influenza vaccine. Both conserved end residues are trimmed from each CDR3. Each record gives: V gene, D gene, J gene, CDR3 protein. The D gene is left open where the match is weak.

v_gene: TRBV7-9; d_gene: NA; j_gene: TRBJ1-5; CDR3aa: ASSFEGRNQPQH
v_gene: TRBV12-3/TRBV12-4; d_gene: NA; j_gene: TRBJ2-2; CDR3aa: ASSLGPGEHTGELF
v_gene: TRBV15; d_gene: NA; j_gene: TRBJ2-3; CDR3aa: ATSRVGTRTDTQY
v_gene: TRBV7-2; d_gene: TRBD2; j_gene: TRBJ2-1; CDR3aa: ASSLDQASGQQF
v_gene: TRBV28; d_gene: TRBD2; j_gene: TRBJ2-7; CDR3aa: ASSGLLAKLSYEQY
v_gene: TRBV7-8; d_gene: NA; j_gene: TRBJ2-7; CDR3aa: ASSLDAVHRGYEQY
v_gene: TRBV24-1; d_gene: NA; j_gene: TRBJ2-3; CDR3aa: ATSDPPKDTQY
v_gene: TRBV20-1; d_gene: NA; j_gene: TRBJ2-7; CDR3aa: SARDMTGVAYEQY
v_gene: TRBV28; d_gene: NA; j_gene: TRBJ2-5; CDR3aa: ATQGRAGNQETQY
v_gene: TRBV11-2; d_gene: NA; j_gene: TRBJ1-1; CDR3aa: ASSLDRFGGMEAF
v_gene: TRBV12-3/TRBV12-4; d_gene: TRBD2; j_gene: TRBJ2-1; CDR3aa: ASSSALAGGGEQF
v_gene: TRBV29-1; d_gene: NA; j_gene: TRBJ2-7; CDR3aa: SVEDGAGERYEQY
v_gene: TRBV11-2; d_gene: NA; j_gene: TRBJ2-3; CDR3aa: ASSLAPGARESNTQY
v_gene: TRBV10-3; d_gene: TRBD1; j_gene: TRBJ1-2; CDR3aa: AISESGTASYGYT
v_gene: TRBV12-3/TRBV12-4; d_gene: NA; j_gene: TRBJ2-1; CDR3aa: ASSFLGAVYNEQF
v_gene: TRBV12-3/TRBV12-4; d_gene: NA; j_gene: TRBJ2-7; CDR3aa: ASSLGGRLDLYEQY
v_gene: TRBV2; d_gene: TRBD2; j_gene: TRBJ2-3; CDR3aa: ASTSRGGGFDTQY